Here is one T cell receptor (beta chain) with its context. This specimen belongs to a study of T cell changes during pregnancy in multiple sclerosis. CDR3 length equals 15 residues. Per the germline V gene, CDR1 is SGHTA and CDR2 is FQGNSA. With V trimmed by 5 bases and J by 3 bases, 9 bases remained unmatched. TCRdb's table, derived via immunoSEQ multiplex PCR, lists solely in-frame clones and lacks some. The sample contains 60,000 to 65,000 clones, about 90% of which appear only once. The specimen comprised peripheral blood, sampled in the first trimester of pregnancy. The chain recombines TRBV7-2 with TRBJ2-7, with TRBD2 matching 8 bases. The origin of this receptor is a female donor with multiple sclerosis, enrolled in a pregnancy study. The CDR3 region has the DNA TGTGCCAGCAGCGAGCTACTAGCGGAAGACTACGAGCAGTACTTC. This codes for CASSELLAEDYEQYF.